This TCR beta chain was documented in a study of blood T cell repertoires in COVID-19. Study-level information: Specimens from acute and convalescent COVID-19 originated in the United States, Italy and Spain. Sample material is recorded as cDNA or gDNA derived from T cells, B-cell-depleted T cells, or PBMCs.

This CDR3 is built from 14 residues. Germline CDR1 reads SGHRS; CDR2 reads YFSETQ. The junction had 4 bases not matched to a gene; V was cut back by 4 bases and J by 4 bases. Authors' analysis steps: Reference gene primer amplification yielded estimated nucleated cell counts. The table came from immunoSEQ multiplex PCR; TCRdb's copy has only in-frame clones and leaves some out. D and trimming were read from the DNA, whereas the V and J calls and clone size are those reported in that table. There are about 45,000 clones in the sample; roughly nine tenths occur only once, and about a tenth lies in the top ten.

Sequenced input: peripheral blood. J is TRBJ1-4 and V is TRBV5-1; 7 bases fit TRBD1. This TCR came from a human donor in a cohort sampled during active COVID-19. CDR3 in DNA: TGCGCCAGCAGCCCGGGACAGATTAATGAAAAACTGTTTTTT. As protein: CASSPGQINEKLFF.